Sequencing of this TCR beta chain was carried out in a study of CD8+ T cells in alopecia areata. Turning to the study itself: Twice a day, 5 to 10 mg of oral tofacitinib was administered to treated patients.

Isolated RNA was reverse transcribed into cDNA used as the sequencing template. The table came from immunoSEQ multiplex PCR; TCRdb's copy has only in-frame clones and leaves some out. In the table there are hundreds of thousands of clones, approximately 61% of which are singletons. As to this clone: Its antigen is not identified.

Study-wide points: Relative to normal scalp, lesional scalp, especially alopecia totalis/universalis, showed higher clonality.

The CDR3 is 12 residues long. This chain links TRBV23-1 with TRBJ1-6; 7 bases agree with TRBD1. TRBV23-1 is marked as an open reading frame, function uncertain. The sequence was obtained from a human donor with alopecia areata. This specimen consisted of CD4+ T cells sorted from blood, obtained at week 0. CDR3 bases: TGCGCAGGACAGGCTCGCAATTCACCCCTCCACTTT. Translation: CAGQARNSPLHF.